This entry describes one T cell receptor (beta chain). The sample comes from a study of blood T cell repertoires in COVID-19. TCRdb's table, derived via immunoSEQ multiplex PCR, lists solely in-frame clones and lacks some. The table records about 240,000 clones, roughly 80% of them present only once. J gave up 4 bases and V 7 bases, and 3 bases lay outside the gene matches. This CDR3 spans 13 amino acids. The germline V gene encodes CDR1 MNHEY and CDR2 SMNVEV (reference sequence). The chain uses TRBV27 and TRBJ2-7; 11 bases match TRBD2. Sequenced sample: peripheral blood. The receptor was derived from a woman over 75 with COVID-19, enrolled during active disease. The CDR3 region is CASKTSGRYEQYF. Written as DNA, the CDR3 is TGTGCCAGCAAAACTAGCGGGAGATACGAGCAGTACTTC.